This section outlines one T cell receptor (beta chain) sequence together with its context. Its antigen remains unidentified. This entry belongs to a study of shared clonotypes between healthy human individuals. The study's findings and limits: The study found 4.5% to 5% of naive CD4 clonotypes shared across a handful of donors.

Using immunoSEQ multiplex PCR, the repertoire was profiled, and TCRdb retains in-frame clones only, with some absent. The sample includes hundreds of thousands of clones, roughly 72% seen only once; the top ten take 1.5% to 2%. The CDR3 is made up of 9 amino acids. The source material was memory CD4+ T cells sorted from blood. This sample's subset: CD45RA-negative fraction. The rearrangement links TRBV21-1 to TRBJ2-7. TRBV21-1 is recorded as a pseudogene. The TCR comes from a woman aged 30 to 39 in good health. The CDR3 protein is CARSYEQYF. Here the CDR3 DNA reads TGTGCCAGAAGCTACGAGCAGTACTTC.